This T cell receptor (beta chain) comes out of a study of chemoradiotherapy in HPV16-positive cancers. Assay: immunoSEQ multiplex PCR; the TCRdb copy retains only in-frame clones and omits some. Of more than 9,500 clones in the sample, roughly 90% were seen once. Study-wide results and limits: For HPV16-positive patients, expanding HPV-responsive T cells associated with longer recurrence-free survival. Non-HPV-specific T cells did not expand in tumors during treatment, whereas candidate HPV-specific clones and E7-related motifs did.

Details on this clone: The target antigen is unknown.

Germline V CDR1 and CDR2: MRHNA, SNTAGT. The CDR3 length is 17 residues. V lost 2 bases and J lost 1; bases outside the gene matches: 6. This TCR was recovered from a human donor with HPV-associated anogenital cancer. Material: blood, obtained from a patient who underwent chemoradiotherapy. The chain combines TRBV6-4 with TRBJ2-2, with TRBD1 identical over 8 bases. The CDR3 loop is CASSDNPGTGNTGELFF. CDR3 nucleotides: TGTGCCAGCAGTGACAACCCCGGGACAGGGAACACCGGGGAGCTGTTTTTT.